The T cell receptor beta chain under discussion was sequenced for a study of T cells in localized non-small cell lung cancer. Note on this clone: Given a much more abundant clone one base away, this may be a read error. The sample has other DNA sequences that encode this CDR3 too.

The method was immunoSEQ multiplex PCR; TCRdb's version includes in-frame clones alone and lacks a portion of them. The table lists more than 25,000 clones, 91% of them singletons. Between the trimmed V and J ends, which lost 2 bases and 5 bases, there was a span of 4 bases. Germline V gives CDR1 LNHDA, CDR2 SQIVND (reference sequence). The CDR3 has 12 residues. This rearrangement joins TRBV19 to TRBJ1-5; unclear D gene. Source: PBMCs, taken before any cancer treatment. The TCR comes from a man aged 40 to 75 with stage II lung adenocarcinoma. The CDR3 DNA reads TGTGCCAGTAGTATACGGGATCAGCCCCAGCATTTT. It codes for CASSIRDQPQHF.